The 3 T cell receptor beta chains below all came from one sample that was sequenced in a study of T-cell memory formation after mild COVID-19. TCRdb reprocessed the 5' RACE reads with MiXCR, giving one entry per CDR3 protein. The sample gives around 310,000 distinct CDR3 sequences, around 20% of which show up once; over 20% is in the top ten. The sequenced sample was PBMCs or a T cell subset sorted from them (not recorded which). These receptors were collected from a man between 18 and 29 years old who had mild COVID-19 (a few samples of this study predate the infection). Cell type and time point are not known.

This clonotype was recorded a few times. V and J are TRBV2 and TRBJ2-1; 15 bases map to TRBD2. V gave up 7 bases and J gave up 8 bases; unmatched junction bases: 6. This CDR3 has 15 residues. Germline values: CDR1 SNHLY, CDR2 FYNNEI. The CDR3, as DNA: TGTGCCAGCAAAATTGGACTAGCGGGGGGGCATGAGCAGTTCTTC. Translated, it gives CASKIGLAGGHEQFF.

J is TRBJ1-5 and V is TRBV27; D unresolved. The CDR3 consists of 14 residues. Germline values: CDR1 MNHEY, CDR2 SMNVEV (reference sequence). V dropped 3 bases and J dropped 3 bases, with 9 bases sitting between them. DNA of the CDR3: TGTGCCAGCAGTTTTTCCGGGCTCAATCAGCCCCAGCATTTT. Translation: CASSFSGLNQPQHF.

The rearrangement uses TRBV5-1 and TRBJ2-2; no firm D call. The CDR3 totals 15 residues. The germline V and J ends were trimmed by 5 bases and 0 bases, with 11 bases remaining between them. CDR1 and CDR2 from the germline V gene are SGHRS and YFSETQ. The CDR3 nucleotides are TGCGCCAGCAGAAAAGCTGGAACGAACACCGGGGAGCTGTTTTTT. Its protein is CASRKAGTNTGELFF.